Presented here are 7 T cell receptor beta chains from one specimen sequenced in a study of beta chain features in type 1 diabetes. TCRB transcripts that were expressed got sequenced, as all of the isolated RNA had been reverse transcribed. Sequencing used immunoSEQ multiplex PCR; TCRdb keeps in-frame clones, though not all of them. The sample consists of nearly 350,000 clones, roughly 8% of them appearing once. Material: central memory CD4+ T cells from blood. The source of these receptors is a young woman in good health.

The chain couples TRBV6-1 to TRBJ2-7, with 10 bases aligning to TRBD2. This CDR3 has 13 residues. The ends lost 6 bases at V and 5 bases at J; junction bases unmatched: 4. The germline gives CDR1 MNHNS, CDR2 SASEGT. The CDR3 here is CASRSSGSNEQYF. In nucleotides, the CDR3 is TGTGCCAGCAGATCTAGCGGGAGTAACGAGCAGTACTTC.

The chain carries TRBV7-9 and TRBJ1-2, with 7 bases lining up with TRBD1. CDR1 is SEHNR and CDR2 is FQNEAQ in the germline V gene (reference sequence). This CDR3 region has 14 residues. Trimming took 7 bases from V and 2 from J; bases not matched to a gene: 7. The CDR3 nucleotides are TGTGCCAGCACCCCCAGGGGGGGCAACTATGGCTACACCTTC. Translating it yields CASTPRGGNYGYTF.

The chain has TRBV7-2 and TRBJ2-4; D perhaps matches TRBD1 (6 bases). Trimming cost V 5 bases and J 2 bases, with 13 bases left between them. The CDR3 is 15 residues long. Germline loops: CDR1 SGHTA, CDR2 FQGNSA. CDR3 sequence: CASSLERGTKNIQYF. The CDR3 DNA reads TGTGCCAGCAGCCTAGAGAGGGGGACCAAAAACATTCAGTACTTC.

The chain carries TRBV15 and TRBJ2-3; TRBD2 matches at 15 bases. The CDR3 extends over 16 amino acids. CDR1 and CDR2 from the germline V gene are LNHNV and YYDKDF (reference sequence). V lost 3 bases, J lost 9 bases, and 7 bases stayed unmatched. Here the CDR3 reads CATSRTRTSGRGTQYF. DNA of the CDR3: TGTGCCACCAGCAGGACAAGGACTAGCGGGAGGGGGACGCAGTATTTT.

V and J are TRBV4-2 and TRBJ2-5; 8 bases fit TRBD2. Trimming removed 1 base from V and 5 bases from J; junction bases left unmatched: 9. This CDR3 contains 16 residues. Germline CDR1 reads LGHNA; CDR2 reads YNFKEQ. The CDR3 DNA reads as TGTGCCAGCAGCCAAGCTAGCGGGCGGGAAGGGGAGACCCAGTACTTC. This sequence encodes CASSQASGREGETQYF.

This clone was recorded a few times. J is TRBJ1-6 and V is TRBV5-6, with TRBD1 matching 9 bases. CDR1 and CDR2 (germline): SGHDT, YYEEEE. V lost 4 bases to trimming and J lost 9 bases; unmatched junction nucleotides: 5. CDR3 length: 14 residues. For the CDR3, the DNA is TGTGCCAGCAGCCCGACAGGGGGAGCTTCACCCCTCCACTTT. Its translation is CASSPTGGASPLHF.

A few counts support this clone. The J gene is TRBJ2-7, the V gene TRBV11-2; tentative D call: TRBD1 (6 bases). This CDR3 has 15 residues. V dropped 5 bases and J dropped 3 bases, with 17 bases sitting between them. Germline V gene data show CDR1 as SGHAT and CDR2 as FQNNGV. This chain's CDR3 is CASSRTVGSDYEQYF. The CDR3 bases are TGTGCCAGCAGCCGGACAGTGGGGTCTGACTACGAGCAGTACTTC.